This TCR beta chain was recorded in a study of TIL therapy for anti-PD-1-resistant metastatic lung cancer. Study-wide background: By whole-exome sequencing, median non-synonymous tumor mutation burden was roughly 1.6 mutations per megabase.

Germline CDR1 is SGHVS and CDR2 is FQNEAQ. This CDR3 spans 15 amino acids. V was clipped by 6 bases and J by 6 bases; unmatched bases: 8. Study conclusions and caveats: Compared with baseline intratumoral T cells, expanded TIL cultures were more clonal and less diverse (around 5.9% vs 31%).

A word on this clone: The antigen is undetermined.

Sequencing used immunoSEQ v3. Libraries were sequenced to roughly 2 million read pairs (survey) or roughly 5-6.5 million (deep). Libraries were prepared by immunoSEQ multiplex PCR; TCRdb keeps only in-frame clonotypes and omits some of them. The table shows some 13,000 clones, with approximately 66% occurring only once. The time point was: pre-treatment sample, taken before nivolumab and TIL therapy. Most excised metastases sampled were pleural nodules or supraclavicular lymph nodes. The sequencing here drew on tumor tissue, taken at baseline. The receptor was isolated from a woman between 30 and 80 years old with non-small cell lung cancer. This chain joins TRBV7-8 and TRBJ2-3; 11 bases agree with TRBD2. The CDR3 DNA reads as TGTGCCAGCAGGTTACTAGCGGGAGTGCCCGATACGCAGTATTTT. Its translation is CASRLLAGVPDTQYF.